The next 13 T cell receptor beta chains were all read from a single sample in a study of cytomegalovirus exposure and HLA in healthy donors. Amplification used 60 Vbeta primers and 13 Jbeta primers. This table comes from immunoSEQ multiplex PCR, and its TCRdb copy is limited to in-frame clones, with some not included. In the table there are around 67,000 clones, roughly 74% of which are singletons. Sequences were obtained from PBMCs. These receptors all come from a woman in her twenties or thirties in good health and CMV-seropositive.

The rearrangement uses TRBV2 and TRBJ2-7, with 7 bases fitting TRBD1. The germline V gene encodes CDR1 SNHLY and CDR2 FYNNEI. The CDR3 totals 14 residues. Germline trimming cut 4 bases from V and 2 bases from J; bases unmatched to any gene: 5. The CDR3 reads CASSAQGTTYEQYF. The CDR3, as DNA: TGTGCCAGCAGTGCACAGGGGACCACCTACGAGCAGTACTTC.

This rearrangement joins TRBV28 to TRBJ2-2, with 7 bases fitting TRBD2. This CDR3 comprises 14 residues. V was clipped by 8 bases and J by 0 bases; unmatched bases: 3. Germline CDR1 reads MDHEN; CDR2 reads SYDVKM. The CDR3 sequence is CASRGLPNTGELFF. The CDR3 bases are TGTGCCAGCCGGGGACTACCGAACACCGGGGAGCTGTTTTTT. The full variable domain, rest sourced from reference TRBV28 and TRBJ2-2, is DVKVTQSSRYLVKRTGEKVFLECVQDMDHENMFWYRQDPGLGLRLIYFSYDVKMKEKGDIPEGYSVSREKKERFSLILESASTNQTSMYLCASRGLPNTGELFFGEGSRLTVL.

The chain recombines TRBV5-6 with TRBJ2-7; TRBD1 might be the D (5 bases). Germline CDR1 is SGHDT and CDR2 is YYEEEE. CDR3 length equals 14 residues. V was clipped by 0 bases and J by 7 bases, with 14 bases between them. Here the CDR3 DNA reads TGTGCCAGCAGCTTGGGGGCAGGGCCAGCAGAGCAGTACTTC. This sequence encodes CASSLGAGPAEQYF.

The V gene is TRBV28, the J gene TRBJ1-1; D is unresolved. Germline assignment: CDR1 MDHEN and CDR2 SYDVKM. V lost 5 bases to trimming and J lost 1 base, with 8 bases between them. This CDR3 contains 13 residues. The CDR3 nucleotides read TGTGCCAGCAGTCCCCCGAGGAACACTGAAGCTTTCTTT. It codes for CASSPPRNTEAFF.

The sample holds one count of this clone. This chain joins TRBV30 and TRBJ2-7, with TRBD1 as a possible D gene (6 bases). V lost 1 base, J lost 6 bases, and 16 bases lay in between. Germline V gene data show CDR1 as GTSNPN and CDR2 as SVGIG (reference sequence). The CDR3 runs 14 residues. This CDR3 reads CAWSEGVLLGEQYF. CDR3 coding DNA: TGTGCCTGGAGTGAGGGGGTCCTACTCGGCGAGCAGTACTTC.

The J gene is TRBJ2-7, the V gene TRBV30; D gene unclear. CDR1 and CDR2 from the germline V gene are GTSNPN and SVGIG (reference sequence). Trimming stripped 0 bases from V and 4 bases from J, with 7 bases between. This CDR3 region has 12 residues. CDR3: CAWSVARYEQYF. DNA of the CDR3: TGTGCCTGGAGTGTAGCCCGGTACGAGCAGTACTTC.

The V gene is TRBV7-2, the J gene TRBJ2-1; a possible D gene is TRBD1 (6 bases). This CDR3 contains 16 residues. Germline CDR1 SGHTA, CDR2 FQGNSA. V lost 0 bases, J lost 5 bases, and 14 bases lay in between. CDR3 sequence: CASSLAGSGAHNEQFF. The CDR3 coding sequence is TGTGCCAGCAGCTTAGCGGGTTCAGGGGCCCACAATGAGCAGTTCTTC.

The chain combines TRBV6-5 with TRBJ1-4; no clear D gene. This CDR3 spans 15 amino acids. Looked up from germline, CDR1 is MNHEY and CDR2 is SVGAGI. Deletions cut 2 bases from V and 0 bases from J, with 7 bases between. CDR3 bases: TGTGCCAGCAGTTACGTGCGGGCAACTAATGAAAAACTGTTTTTT. This codes for CASSYVRATNEKLFF.

This clone was recorded once. The gene calls are TRBV18 and TRBJ1-2, with TRBD1 identical over 10 bases. J was trimmed by 4 bases and V by 6 bases; bases with no gene match: 11. The CDR3 is 16 residues long. Germline assignment: CDR1 KGHSH and CDR2 LQKENI. CDR3 sequence (DNA): TGTGCCAGCTCCCCCGGGACAGGGGTATATGGCTATGGCTACACCTTC. This encodes CASSPGTGVYGYGYTF.

The CDR3 sequence is CASSFPRAKETQYF. CDR3 sequence (DNA): TGTGCCAGCAGTTTTCCCAGGGCTAAAGAGACCCAGTACTTC. V is TRBV28 and J is TRBJ2-5, with a possible D match to TRBD1 (5 bases). The CDR3 contains 14 residues. Germline V CDR1 and CDR2: MDHEN, SYDVKM. V was cut by 3 bases and J by 3 bases, with 11 bases left in between.

The V and J genes are TRBV9 and TRBJ2-7, with TRBD2 matching over 11 bases. The ends lost 3 bases at V and 2 bases at J; junction bases unmatched: 4. Germline V gene data show CDR1 as SGDLS and CDR2 as YYNGEE. This CDR3 is 15 amino acids long. CDR3 loop: CASSDGTSGPYEQYF. CDR3 bases: TGTGCCAGCAGCGACGGGACTAGCGGACCCTACGAGCAGTACTTC.

This clone showed up just a few times. The V and J genes are TRBV7-9 and TRBJ1-1; TRBD1 aligns across 7 bases. Germline CDR1 and CDR2: SEHNR and FQNEAQ (reference sequence). After removal of 6 bases from V and 5 bases from J, the junction contained 6 bases not matched to a gene. CDR3 length: 13 residues. CDR3 DNA: TGTGCCAGCAGTCTACAGGGGAAGACTGAAGCTTTCTTT. The encoded protein is CASSLQGKTEAFF.

The chain employs TRBV25-1 and TRBJ2-3; tentative D call: TRBD1 (5 bases). The CDR3 loop spans 15 amino acids. Trimming removed 1 base at V and 2 bases at J, with 10 bases between. Germline lookup yields CDR1 MGHDK and CDR2 SYGVNS. CDR3 nucleotide sequence: TGTGCCAGCAGTGAATGGAAGGGGAACACAGATACGCAGTATTTT. Translation gives CASSEWKGNTDTQYF. Looking up the rest from reference TRBV25-1 and TRBJ2-3 gives the full variable domain: EADIYQTPRYLVIGTGKKITLECSQTMGHDKMYWYQQDPGMELHLIHYSYGVNSTEKGDLSSESTVSRIRTEHFPLTLESARPSHTSQYLCASSEWKGNTDTQYFGPGTRLTVL.